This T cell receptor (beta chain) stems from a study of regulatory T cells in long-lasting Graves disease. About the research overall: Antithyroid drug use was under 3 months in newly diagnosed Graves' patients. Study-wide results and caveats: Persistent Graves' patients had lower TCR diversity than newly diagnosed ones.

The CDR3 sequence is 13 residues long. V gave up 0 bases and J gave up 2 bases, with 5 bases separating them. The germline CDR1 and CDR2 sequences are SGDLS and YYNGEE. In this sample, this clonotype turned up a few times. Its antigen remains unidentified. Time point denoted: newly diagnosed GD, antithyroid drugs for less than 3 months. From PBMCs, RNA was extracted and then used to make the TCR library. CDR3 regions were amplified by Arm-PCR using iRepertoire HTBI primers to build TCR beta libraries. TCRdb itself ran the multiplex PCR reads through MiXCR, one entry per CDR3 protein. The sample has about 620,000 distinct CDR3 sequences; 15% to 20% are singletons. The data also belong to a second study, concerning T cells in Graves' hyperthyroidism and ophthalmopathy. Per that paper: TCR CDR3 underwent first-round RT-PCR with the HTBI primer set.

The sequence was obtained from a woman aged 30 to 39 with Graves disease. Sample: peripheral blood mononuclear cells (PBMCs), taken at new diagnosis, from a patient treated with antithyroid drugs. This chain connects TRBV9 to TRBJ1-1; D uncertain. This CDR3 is CASSVDVNTEAFF. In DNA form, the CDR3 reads TGTGCCAGCAGCGTAGACGTAAACACTGAAGCTTTCTTT.